This TCR beta chain was sequenced for a study of Tregs in tolerant kidney transplant recipients. The study, taken as a whole, reports: Donor-specific Treg expansion exceeded global Treg expansion in tolerant patients, suggesting antigen drive. Findings come from small patient numbers and require larger validation. Tregs expanded with activated donor B cells seemed most donor-specific.

Recipients received nonmyeloablative bone marrow transplants from related graft donors, with transient mixed chimerism. CD4+CD25+CD127- Tregs, CD4+CD25- non-Tregs, CD4 and CD8 cells were sorted. Only in-frame clones appear in the TCRdb table, and some are missing; sequencing was by immunoSEQ multiplex PCR. In total, the table holds 9,000 to 13,000 clones. The CDR3 consists of 12 residues. Trimming removed 1 base from V and 7 bases from J, with 8 bases in between. Germline lookup yields CDR1 SGHDT and CDR2 YYEEEE. As concerns this clone: Antigen: not known. From the germline J gene comes the end of the CDR3, since the read stops 3 residues before it.

This receptor was obtained from a human patient who received a combined kidney and bone marrow transplant. Certain T cells may be donor cells from the graft. The material sequenced was CD8+ T cells from blood (PBMCs), taken 24 months after the transplant. The chain is built from TRBV5-6 and TRBJ1-2, with D uncertain. This CDR3 reads CASSLSQVGYTF. CDR3 bases read: TGTGCCAGCAGCTTGTCTCAGGTTGGC.